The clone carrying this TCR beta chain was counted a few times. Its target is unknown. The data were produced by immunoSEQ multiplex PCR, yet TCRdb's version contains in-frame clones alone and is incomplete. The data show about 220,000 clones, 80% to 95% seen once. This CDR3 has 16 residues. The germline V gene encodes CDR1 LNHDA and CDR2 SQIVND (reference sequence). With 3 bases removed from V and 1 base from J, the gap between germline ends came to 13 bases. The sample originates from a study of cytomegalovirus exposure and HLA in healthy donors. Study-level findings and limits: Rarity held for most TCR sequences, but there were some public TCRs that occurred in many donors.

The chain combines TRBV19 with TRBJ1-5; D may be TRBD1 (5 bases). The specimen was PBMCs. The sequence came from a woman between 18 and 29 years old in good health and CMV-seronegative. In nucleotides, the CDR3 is TGTGCCAGTAGTATCTCGGGGGGTATGAGCAATCAGCCCCAGCATTTT. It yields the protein CASSISGGMSNQPQHF.